Each of the 24 T cell receptor beta chains below was sequenced from the same sample in a study of graft-versus-host responses after intestinal transplantation. Some clones are missing from TCRdb's copy, which holds only in-frame ones; the method was immunoSEQ multiplex PCR. There are around 29,000 clones in the sample; 70% to 90% occur only once, and about 9.9% lies in the top ten. Sample: PBMCs, taken around 480 days after intestinal transplantation. These TCRs come from a human patient who received an intestinal transplant, so some T cells may come from the graft donor.

The genes are TRBV7-9 and TRBJ2-1; D tentatively reads TRBD1 or TRBD2 (6 bases each). The V gene's germline CDR1 is SEHNR and CDR2 FQNEAQ (reference sequence). The V end lost 2 bases, the J end lost 0 bases, and 8 bases lay between the germline ends. This CDR3 is 15 amino acids long. CDR3 loop: CASSLRGVSYNEQFF. The CDR3 DNA reads as TGTGCCAGCAGCTTAAGGGGGGTCTCCTACAATGAGCAGTTCTTC.

The chain employs TRBV7-8 and TRBJ1-2, with TRBD1 matching 7 bases. Germline loops: CDR1 SGHVS, CDR2 FQNEAQ. The CDR3 loop spans 17 amino acids. V was pared by 5 bases and J by 8 bases, with 20 bases of the junction left unmatched. For the CDR3, the DNA is TGTGCCAGCAGCCCCAGGGATGACAGGGCCGCCTCGAGGGGCTACACCTTC. Translating gives CASSPRDDRAASRGYTF.

V gene TRBV6-5 combines with J gene TRBJ2-7, with a possible D match to TRBD2 (5 bases). Germline V CDR1 and CDR2: MNHEY, SVGAGI. The CDR3 is 15 residues long. Trimming removed 0 bases at V and 3 bases at J, with 12 bases between. The CDR3 region is CASSYSRGTNYEQYF. CDR3 DNA: TGTGCCAGCAGTTACTCCCGGGGAACTAACTACGAGCAGTACTTC.

J is TRBJ2-2 and V is TRBV6-1; perhaps TRBD2 as D (7 bases). The CDR3 consists of 13 residues. V was clipped by 6 bases and J by 6 bases, with 11 bases between them. Germline CDR1 MNHNS, CDR2 SASEGT. The CDR3 reads CASRGGPAGELFF. CDR3 nucleotides: TGTGCCAGCAGGGGGGGGCCGGCCGGGGAGCTGTTTTTT.

This clone showed up just once. The chain couples TRBV19 to TRBJ2-3; 7 nucleotides line up with TRBD1. The germline CDR1 and CDR2 sequences are LNHDA and SQIVND (reference sequence). This CDR3 has 13 amino acids. Trimming removed 2 bases from V and 6 bases from J; junction bases left unmatched: 2. The chain's CDR3 is CASSIPRGDTQYF. The CDR3 coding sequence is TGTGCCAGTAGTATACCCAGGGGGGATACGCAGTATTTT.

The chain links TRBV6-5 to TRBJ2-3; 9 nucleotides align to TRBD2. The CDR3 totals 14 residues. Germline V gives CDR1 MNHEY, CDR2 SVGAGI. J gave up 2 bases and V 10 bases, and 7 bases lay outside the gene matches. The CDR3 spells CATKRGALTDTQYF. CDR3 nucleotide sequence: TGTGCCACCAAGCGGGGGGCACTCACAGATACGCAGTATTTT.

This chain joins TRBV5-4 and TRBJ2-2; TRBD1 agrees at 7 bases. The CDR3 is 14 residues long. Germline V CDR1 and CDR2: SGHNT, YYREEE (reference sequence). V shed 0 bases, J shed 7 bases, and the junction held 3 bases outside the gene matches. CDR3 nucleotides: TGTGCCAGCAGCTTGGGGGCAGGGGGCGGGGAGCTGTTTTTT. Its protein product is CASSLGAGGGELFF.

This chain uses TRBV18 with TRBJ2-5; weak D call: TRBD2 (6 bases). The end of the DNA is better explained by TRBJ2-7, so the J call may be wrong. From germline, CDR1 is KGHSH and CDR2 LQKENI. The CDR3 extends over 13 amino acids. Written as DNA, the CDR3 is TGTGCCAGCTCACCAAGGGGACTCTACGAGCAGTACTTC. Its translation is CASSPRGLYEQYF.

The CDR3 is CASSQPGEETQYF. CDR3 nucleotides: TGCGCCAGCAGCCAACCGGGAGAAGAGACCCAGTACTTC. The V and J genes are TRBV4-3 and TRBJ2-5, with D tentatively TRBD2 (6 bases). Germline V gene data show CDR1 as LGHNA and CDR2 as YSLEER. Trimming cost V 2 bases and J 3 bases, with 7 bases left between them. This CDR3 comprises 13 residues.

J is TRBJ1-5 and V is TRBV4-2; 7 bases agree with TRBD1. The CDR3 contains 18 residues. Germline values: CDR1 LGHNA, CDR2 YNFKEQ. Losses at the gene ends were 2 bases for V and 7 bases for J; bases not matched to a gene: 17. CDR3 coding DNA: TGTGCCAGCAGCCAAAATCCAAACCGAGACAGGGAAAAGCAGCCCCAGCATTTT. This codes for CASSQNPNRDREKQPQHF.

The J gene is TRBJ2-5, the V gene TRBV7-3, with a possible D match to TRBD1 (6 bases). The V end lost 3 bases, the J end lost 2 bases, and 10 bases lay between the germline ends. Germline values: CDR1 SGHTA, CDR2 FQGTGA. This CDR3 region has 14 residues. The CDR3 loop is CASSFTGRQETQYF. CDR3 coding DNA: TGTGCCAGCAGCTTTACAGGGAGACAAGAGACCCAGTACTTC. Combining the CDR3 with reference TRBV7-3 and TRBJ2-5 gives the whole variable domain GAGVSQTPSNKVTEKGKYVELRCDPISGHTALYWYRQSLGQGPEFLIYFQGTGAADDSGLPNDRFFAVRPEGSVSTLKIQRTERGDSAVYLCASSFTGRQETQYFGPGTRLLVL.

V is TRBV5-4 and J is TRBJ1-2; 9 positions agree with TRBD1. The CDR3 extends over 14 amino acids. The germline V gene encodes CDR1 SGHNT and CDR2 YYREEE (reference sequence). After removal of 2 bases from V and 8 bases from J, the junction contained 7 bases not matched to a gene. The CDR3 is CASSLGTGSLGYTF. The CDR3, as DNA: TGTGCCAGCAGCTTAGGGACAGGGTCGCTGGGCTACACCTTC.

V and J are TRBV30 and TRBJ2-7; TRBD1 is a possible D gene (6 bases). This CDR3 has 12 amino acids. Germline V gene data show CDR1 as GTSNPN and CDR2 as SVGIG (reference sequence). The V and J ends lost 3 bases and 5 bases respectively, with 11 bases between them. CDR3: CAWRQGINEQYF. The CDR3 region has the DNA TGTGCCTGGAGGCAGGGGATCAACGAGCAGTACTTC. Complete variable domain (other parts from reference TRBV30 and TRBJ2-7): SQTIHQWPATLVQPVGSPLSLECTVEGTSNPNLYWYRQAAGRGLQLLFYSVGIGQISSEVPQNLSASRPQDRQFILSSKKLLLSDSGFYLCAWRQGINEQYFGPGTRLTVT.

This chain uses TRBV7-9 with TRBJ1-1; TRBD1 is a possible D gene (6 bases). V lost 2 bases and J 0 bases, leaving 19 bases between the germline ends. This CDR3 is built from 18 residues. Germline V gives CDR1 SEHNR, CDR2 FQNEAQ (reference sequence). CDR3 region: CASSLRGSWRSMNTEAFF. As DNA, the CDR3 is TGTGCCAGCAGCTTAAGGGGGTCCTGGCGATCTATGAACACTGAAGCTTTCTTT. Drawing the rest from reference TRBV7-9 and TRBJ1-1, the complete variable domain is DTGVSQNPRHKITKRGQNVTFRCDPISEHNRLYWYRQTLGQGPEFLTYFQNEAQLEKSRLLSDRFSAERPKGSFSTLEIQRTEQGDSAMYLCASSLRGSWRSMNTEAFFGQGTRLTVV.

J is TRBJ1-2 and V is TRBV13; 8 bases agree with TRBD1. Germline V gene lookup returns CDR1 PRHDT and CDR2 FYEKMQ (reference sequence). Losses at the gene ends were 4 bases for V and 8 bases for J; bases not matched to a gene: 9. This CDR3 comprises 14 residues. CDR3 sequence (DNA): TGTGCCAGCAGCTCAGGTGGACAGGGTGTAGGCTACACCTTC. Translation: CASSSGGQGVGYTF. Drawing the rest from reference TRBV13 and TRBJ1-2, the complete variable domain is AAGVIQSPRHLIKEKRETATLKCYPIPRHDTVYWYQQGPGQDPQFLISFYEKMQSDKGSIPDRFSAQQFSDYHSELNMSSLELGDSALYFCASSSGGQGVGYTFGSGTRLTVV.

This chain connects TRBV18 to TRBJ2-7, with 10 bases identical to TRBD2. CDR3 length: 17 amino acids. The V gene end was trimmed by 4 bases and the J gene end by 1 base; junction bases not matched to a gene: 10. Germline loops: CDR1 KGHSH, CDR2 LQKENI. DNA for the CDR3: TGTGCCAGCTCACTTTCTACTAGCGGGGCCCGTTCCTACGAGCAGTACTTC. It specifies CASSLSTSGARSYEQYF.

This clone occurred once. V gene TRBV19 combines with J gene TRBJ1-2, with D perhaps TRBD1 (6 bases). With 8 bases removed from V and 0 bases from J, the gap between germline ends came to 16 bases. The CDR3 covers 15 residues. Germline CDR1 and CDR2: LNHDA and SQIVND (reference sequence). The CDR3 sequence: CASVPRQAANYGYTF. In DNA form, the CDR3 reads TGTGCCAGTGTACCGAGACAGGCCGCTAACTATGGCTACACCTTC.

The chain carries TRBV11-3 and TRBJ2-1, with 10 bases that match TRBD1. J was trimmed by 4 bases and V by 1 base; bases with no gene match: 10. The germline V gene has CDR1 SGHNT and CDR2 YENEEA. The length of the CDR3 is 18 residues. The DNA for the CDR3 is TGTGCCAGCAGCTTAGGATCGGCGGGACAGGGGCGTTACAATGAGCAGTTCTTC. Its translation: CASSLGSAGQGRYNEQFF.

J is TRBJ1-5 and V is TRBV21-1. TRBV21-1 is flagged as a pseudogene. CDR3 length equals 15 residues. As DNA, the CDR3 is TGTGCCAGCAGCAAAACCCGTTATAGCAATCAGCCCCAGCATTTT. Translating it yields CASSKTRYSNQPQHF.

This chain connects TRBV15 to TRBJ1-4, with a tentative D call TRBD1 (5 bases). The germline V gene has CDR1 LNHNV and CDR2 YYDKDF (reference sequence). This CDR3 contains 14 residues. The germline V and J ends were trimmed by 4 bases and 7 bases, with 13 bases remaining between them. CDR3 in DNA: TGTGCCACCAGCACCGGAGGGACGGGTGAAAAACTGTTTTTT. It is translated as CATSTGGTGEKLFF.

The chain employs TRBV4-1 and TRBJ1-1; possibly TRBD1 for D (5 bases). CDR1 is MGHRA, CDR2 YSYEKL, per germline. Trimming removed 3 bases from V and 7 bases from J, with 12 bases in between. The CDR3 contains 13 residues. CDR3 loop: CASSHPDSFEAFF. The DNA for the CDR3 is TGCGCCAGCAGCCACCCCGACAGCTTTGAAGCTTTCTTT.

The rearrangement links TRBV5-5 to TRBJ2-7; 8 bases agree with TRBD1. The V gene's germline CDR1 is SGHKS and CDR2 YYEKEE (reference sequence). V was pared by 8 bases and J by 5 bases, with 6 bases of the junction left unmatched. CDR3 length: 12 residues. DNA for the CDR3: TGTGCCAGTCGACAGGGGACCCACGAGCAGTACTTC. Translation gives CASRQGTHEQYF. The whole variable domain, remainder taken from reference TRBV5-5 and TRBJ2-7, is DAGVTQSPTHLIKTRGQQVTLRCSPISGHKSVSWYQQVLGQGPQFIFQYYEKEERGRGNFPDRFSARQFPNYSSELNVNALLLGDSALYLCASRQGTHEQYFGPGTRLTVT.

The rearrangement joins TRBV2 to TRBJ2-3, with 8 bases identical to TRBD2. V shed 8 bases and J 2 bases; nucleotides not matched to a gene: 6. This CDR3 region has 14 residues. CDR1 and CDR2 from the germline V gene are SNHLY and FYNNEI. In DNA, the CDR3 is TGTGCCAGCTCCAGGACTAGCCTCACAGATACGCAGTATTTT. It yields the protein CASSRTSLTDTQYF.

The CDR3 sequence: CAISPGNLNTEAFF. The CDR3 region has the DNA TGTGCCATCTCCCCCGGAAACTTGAACACTGAAGCTTTCTTT. This chain joins TRBV10-3 and TRBJ1-1; D remains unclear. Looked up from germline, CDR1 is ENHRY and CDR2 is SYGVKD. V was pared by 8 bases and J by 0 bases, with 13 bases between. This CDR3 spans 14 amino acids.